These 23 T cell receptor beta chains share one sample of origin, sequenced in a study of siplizumab effects on memory and regulatory T cells. Produced via immunoSEQ multiplex PCR; TCRdb's table is partial and in-frame only. The sample lists about 91,000 clones, over 85% occurring once. Sequenced input: CD8+ T cells sorted from blood. The receptor source for this set is a human donor in good health.

The DNA for the CDR3 is TGTGCCAGCAGTTACGGCATTTACAATGAGCAGTTCTTC. Translation: CASSYGIYNEQFF. The chain couples TRBV6-5 to TRBJ2-1; the D is unclear. This CDR3 has 13 amino acids. Germline CDR1 is MNHEY and CDR2 is SVGAGI. Trimming took off 2 bases at V and 4 bases at J, with 6 bases between the two ends.

The rearrangement uses TRBV11-2 and TRBJ1-2, with D possibly matching TRBD1 (5 bases). This CDR3 is 13 amino acids long. Per germline, CDR1 SGHAT and CDR2 FQNNGV. Deletions cut 5 bases from V and 3 bases from J, with 10 bases between. DNA for the CDR3: TGTGCCAGCAGCGGACTGACAGACTATGGCTACACCTTC. The encoded protein is CASSGLTDYGYTF.

This chain links TRBV19 with TRBJ1-5, with 9 nucleotides matching TRBD1. CDR3 size: 15 residues. The ends lost 3 bases at V and 2 bases at J; junction bases unmatched: 2. CDR1 is LNHDA and CDR2 is SQIVND in the germline V gene (reference sequence). The DNA of the CDR3 is TGTGCCAGTAGTATCACAGGGGGCGGCAATCAGCCCCAGCATTTT. It is translated as CASSITGGGNQPQHF.

The chain combines TRBV2 with TRBJ2-5; D not resolved. TRBJ2-7 explains the end of the DNA better; the J call may be wrong. Germline V gene data show CDR1 as SNHLY and CDR2 as FYNNEI. CDR3 size: 12 residues. Written as DNA, the CDR3 is TGTGCCAGCAGTGAAGGGAGTTACGAGCAGTACTTC. As protein: CASSEGSYEQYF.

This chain uses TRBV6-5 with TRBJ1-5, with D perhaps matching TRBD1 (6 bases). CDR1 and CDR2 (germline): MNHEY, SVGAGI. V lost 5 bases and J lost 0, with 11 bases in between. The CDR3 has 15 residues. Here the CDR3 reads CASSGTRDSNQPQHF. CDR3 nucleotides: TGTGCCAGCAGTGGGACAAGAGATAGCAATCAGCCCCAGCATTTT.

This rearrangement joins TRBV11-2 to TRBJ2-7; 9 nucleotides agree with TRBD2. This CDR3 comprises 17 residues. In germline, CDR1 is SGHAT, CDR2 FQNNGV. Losses at the gene ends were 1 base for V and 3 bases for J; bases not matched to a gene: 10. In nucleotides, the CDR3 is TGTGCCAGCAGCTTAGTGCTGCGGGGGGGAAACAACTACGAGCAGTACTTC. Its protein product is CASSLVLRGGNNYEQYF.

The count of this clone is one. This chain joins TRBV4-1 and TRBJ1-5; 10 nucleotides agree with TRBD1. This CDR3 has 15 amino acids. The germline V gene has CDR1 MGHRA and CDR2 YSYEKL. After removal of 1 base from V and 6 bases from J, the junction contained 3 bases not matched to a gene. The CDR3 DNA sequence: TGCGCCAGCAGCCAAGGGGGACAGGGGTTTCAGCCCCAGCATTTT. Its protein product is CASSQGGQGFQPQHF.

V usage is TRBV5-8 and J usage is TRBJ1-4; D may be TRBD1 (5 bases). The CDR3 is 15 residues long. CDR1 and CDR2 (germline): SGHTS, YDEGEE. V was trimmed by 3 bases and J by 0 bases, leaving 9 bases between them. CDR3 region: CASSWGFSTNEKLFF. CDR3 coding DNA: TGTGCCAGCAGCTGGGGCTTTTCAACTAATGAAAAACTGTTTTTT. Using reference TRBV5-8 and TRBJ1-4 for the parts outside the CDR3, the full variable domain is EAGVTQSPTHLIKTRGQQATLRCSPISGHTSVYWYQQALGLGLQFLLWYDEGEERNRGNFPPRFSGRQFPNYSSELNVNALELEDSALYLCASSWGFSTNEKLFFGSGTQLSVL.

This sequence joins TRBV19 and TRBJ2-7, with D perhaps matching TRBD1 or TRBD2 (5 bases each). The ends were cut back, 5 bases at V and 3 bases at J, with 20 bases in the middle. Germline V gives CDR1 LNHDA, CDR2 SQIVND (reference sequence). CDR3 size: 16 residues. For the CDR3, the DNA is TGTGCCAGTAGTGACCCGTGGGGGACGGGGCTCTACGAGCAGTACTTC. Its protein is CASSDPWGTGLYEQYF.

The chain employs TRBV19 and TRBJ2-3, with D tentatively TRBD1 or TRBD2 (5 bases each). Trimming stripped 5 bases from V and 7 bases from J, with 10 bases between. CDR3 length: 12 residues. Germline loops: CDR1 LNHDA, CDR2 SQIVND (reference sequence). The CDR3 spells CASSEGTYTQYF. DNA of the CDR3: TGTGCCAGTAGTGAAGGGACCTATACGCAGTATTTT.

The chain couples TRBV4-1 to TRBJ2-5; D gene ambiguous. The ends were cut back, 5 bases at V and 5 bases at J, with 15 bases in the middle. The CDR3 extends over 14 amino acids. CDR1 and CDR2 (germline): MGHRA, YSYEKL. The CDR3 protein is CASSSREAYETQYF. In DNA form, the CDR3 reads TGCGCCAGCAGCTCCCGCGAGGCGTACGAGACCCAGTACTTC.

The rearrangement joins TRBV7-9 to TRBJ2-7; 7 positions match TRBD2. The CDR3 totals 16 residues. Germline V gene data show CDR1 as SEHNR and CDR2 as FQNEAQ (reference sequence). V was pared by 1 base and J by 2 bases, with 8 bases of the junction left unmatched. CDR3 bases: TGTGCCAGCAGCTTAGTCAAGACTAGCAGCACCTACGAGCAGTACTTC. Translating it yields CASSLVKTSSTYEQYF.

In DNA, the CDR3 is TGTGCTAGTGGTTTGGTAGCAGGCGCCTACGAGCAGTACTTC. Translation gives CASGLVAGAYEQYF. This chain uses TRBV12-5 with TRBJ2-7; D is undetermined. This CDR3 spans 14 amino acids. V gave up 0 bases and J gave up 2 bases, with 8 bases separating them. CDR1 and CDR2 (germline): LGHNT, FRNRAP.

The J gene is TRBJ1-5, the V gene TRBV6-1, with 7 nucleotides matching TRBD1. CDR3 size: 14 residues. Trimming took 6 bases from V and 8 from J; bases not matched to a gene: 10. Germline lookup yields CDR1 MNHNS and CDR2 SASEGT. CDR3 in DNA: TGTGCCAGCAGACGTTGGGACAGCTCGGAGCCCCAGCATTTT. It codes for CASRRWDSSEPQHF.

CDR3 loop: CASSQPGQGADTQYF. Written as DNA, the CDR3 is TGCGCCAGCAGCCAGCCGGGACAGGGCGCAGATACGCAGTATTTT. The J gene is TRBJ2-3, the V gene TRBV4-1; TRBD1 agrees at 9 bases. The junction had 5 bases not matched to a gene; V was cut back by 3 bases and J by 4 bases. The CDR3 is 15 amino acids. In germline, CDR1 is MGHRA, CDR2 YSYEKL.

V usage is TRBV11-3 and J usage is TRBJ2-1; D gene ambiguous. CDR1 is SGHNT, CDR2 YENEEA, per germline. Trimming cost V 1 base and J 9 bases, with 19 bases left between them. This CDR3 contains 16 residues. CDR3 nucleotides: TGTGCCAGCAGCTTAGGAGCCGGGTTTGGGTCCGGTGAGCAGTTCTTC. It codes for CASSLGAGFGSGEQFF.

This clone was detected only once. The gene calls are TRBV11-3 and TRBJ2-1; 9 nucleotides match TRBD1. Germline CDR1 SGHNT, CDR2 YENEEA. V lost 4 bases, J lost 8 bases, and 12 bases stayed unmatched. The CDR3 length is 16 residues. The CDR3 DNA reads as TGTGCCAGCAGCTCAGGCGGGACAGGGACTTTCGATGAGCAGTTCTTC. Translating it yields CASSSGGTGTFDEQFF.

The V and J genes are TRBV25-1 and TRBJ2-2, with D possibly matching TRBD2 (5 bases). Trimming took 3 bases from V and 7 from J, leaving 12 bases between them. Germline V gene sequence: CDR1 MGHDK, CDR2 SYGVNS. The CDR3 has 14 residues. DNA of the CDR3: TGTGCCAGCAGTGACGAACTAGTTGGCGGGGAGCTGTTTTTT. Protein sequence: CASSDELVGGELFF.

V is TRBV7-8 and J is TRBJ2-7; D ambiguous. The CDR3 sequence is 15 residues long. The V end lost 1 base, the J end lost 3 bases, and 13 bases lay between the germline ends. Germline CDR1 SGHVS, CDR2 FQNEAQ. CDR3 residues: CASSLGPDPVYEQYF. The CDR3, as DNA: TGTGCCAGCAGCTTAGGGCCGGACCCCGTCTACGAGCAGTACTTC.

J is TRBJ2-5 and V is TRBV13; D is undetermined. This CDR3 is built from 17 residues. V was shortened by 1 base and J by 3 bases, with 18 bases between the two germline ends. CDR1 is PRHDT, CDR2 FYEKMQ, per germline (reference sequence). CDR3 nucleotide sequence: TGTGCCAGCAGCTTAGATATGGATGTAGGCTTAAAAGAGACCCAGTACTTC. This codes for CASSLDMDVGLKETQYF.

The chain couples TRBV11-2 to TRBJ2-1, with TRBD2 matching 10 bases. The CDR3 extends over 17 amino acids. Germline CDR1 and CDR2: SGHAT and FQNNGV. After removal of 0 bases from V and 9 bases from J, the junction contained 11 bases not matched to a gene. In nucleotides, the CDR3 is TGTGCCAGCAGCTTAGAAGGGCTAGCGGGAGCGGGCGTTGAGCAGTTCTTC. This codes for CASSLEGLAGAGVEQFF.

This clone was seen only once. A read error may produce the germline difference seen at one junction end. The gene calls are TRBV7-2 and TRBJ2-7; TRBD1 or TRBD2 may be the D gene (5 bases each). This CDR3 is 15 amino acids long. Per germline, CDR1 SGHTA and CDR2 FQGNSA. The CDR3 DNA is TGTGTCAGCAGCAACGCGGACTGGGGCGCCTACGAGCAGTACTTC. This encodes CVSSNADWGAYEQYF.

V is TRBV5-1 and J is TRBJ1-1; 8 bases fit TRBD1. Germline CDR1 is SGHRS and CDR2 is YFSETQ. The CDR3 extends over 13 amino acids. V shed 0 bases, J shed 6 bases, and the junction held 1 base outside the gene matches. The CDR3 reads CASSLAGGAEAFF. The DNA of the CDR3 is TGCGCCAGCAGCTTGGCAGGGGGCGCTGAAGCTTTCTTT.